This TCR beta chain was observed in a study of CD4 and CD8 cells across lung adenocarcinoma regions. Germline V lookup: CDR1 SGHTA, CDR2 FQGNSA. Losses at the gene ends were 5 bases for V and 4 bases for J; bases not matched to a gene: 8. This CDR3 is built from 15 residues. TCRdb processed the PCR reads anew with MiXCR; each CDR3 protein has one entry. The sample consists of about 4,600 distinct CDR3 sequences, 35% to 50% of them appearing once. Donors had localized lung adenocarcinoma, a non-small cell lung cancer. In its sample, this clonotype ranks as medium-sized (0.01 to 0.1%). The receptor was derived from a female donor with lung adenocarcinoma. The CD4 and CD8 labels of this study may be unreliable. The rearrangement links TRBV7-2 to TRBJ2-1; TRBD2 agrees at 7 bases. What was sequenced was CD4+ T cells from the margin of a lung tumor. DNA for the CDR3: TGTGCCAGCAGCCTGGTAGCTAGCGGATACAATGAGCAGTTCTTC. Protein: CASSLVASGYNEQFF. The whole variable domain, filled in from reference TRBV7-2 and TRBJ2-1, reads GAGVSQSPSNKVTEKGKDVELRCDPISGHTALYWYRQSLGQGLEFLIYFQGNSAPDKSGLPSDRFSAERTGGSVSTLTIQRTQQEDSAVYLCASSLVASGYNEQFFGPGTRLTVL.